This paragraph covers one T cell receptor beta chain sequence. The germline V gene has CDR1 SGHRS and CDR2 YFSETQ. Trimming left V 2 bases short and J 0 bases short, with 12 bases between. The length of the CDR3 is 16 residues. TCRdb redid the calling of the RT-PCR reads with MiXCR, one entry per CDR3 protein. The table lists about 680,000 distinct CDR3 sequences, 11% to 15% of them singletons. The rearrangement joins TRBV5-1 to TRBJ1-3; D remains ambiguous. The source is a female donor in good health, serving as a healthy control. The sequenced sample consisted of memory CD4+ T cells from blood. Here the CDR3 reads CASSFWRQNSGNTIYF. The CDR3 coding sequence is TGCGCCAGCAGCTTCTGGCGACAAAACTCTGGAAACACCATATATTTT.